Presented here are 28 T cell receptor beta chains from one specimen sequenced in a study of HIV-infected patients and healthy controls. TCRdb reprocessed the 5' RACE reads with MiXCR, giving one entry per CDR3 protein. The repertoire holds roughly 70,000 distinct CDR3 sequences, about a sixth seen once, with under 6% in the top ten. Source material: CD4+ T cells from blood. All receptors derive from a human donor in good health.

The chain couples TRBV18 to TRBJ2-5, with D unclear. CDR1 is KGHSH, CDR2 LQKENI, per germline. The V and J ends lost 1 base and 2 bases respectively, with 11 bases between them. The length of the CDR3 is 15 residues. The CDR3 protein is CASSPRRPPQETQYF. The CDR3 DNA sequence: TGTGCCAGCTCACCACGTCGACCGCCTCAAGAGACCCAGTACTTC.

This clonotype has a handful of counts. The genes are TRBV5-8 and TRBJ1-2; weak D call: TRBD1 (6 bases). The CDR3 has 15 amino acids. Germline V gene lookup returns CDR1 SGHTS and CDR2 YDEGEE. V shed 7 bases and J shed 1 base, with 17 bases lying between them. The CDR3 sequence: CASGYRVGVNYGYTF. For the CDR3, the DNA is TGTGCCAGCGGTTACAGGGTCGGGGTTAACTATGGCTACACCTTC.

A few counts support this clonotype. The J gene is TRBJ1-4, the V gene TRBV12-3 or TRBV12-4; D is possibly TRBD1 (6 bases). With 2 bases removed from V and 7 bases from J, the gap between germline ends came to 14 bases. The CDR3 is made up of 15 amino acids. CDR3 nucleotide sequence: TGTGCCAGCAGTTTAAGGGGGGCGCGAGGTGAAAAACTGTTTTTT. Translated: CASSLRGARGEKLFF.

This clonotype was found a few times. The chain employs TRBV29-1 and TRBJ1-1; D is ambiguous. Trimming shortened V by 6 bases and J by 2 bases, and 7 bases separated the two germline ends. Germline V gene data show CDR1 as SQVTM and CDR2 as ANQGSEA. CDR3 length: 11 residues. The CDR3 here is CSVLENTEAFF. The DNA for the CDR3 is TGCAGCGTGCTTGAAAACACTGAAGCTTTCTTT.

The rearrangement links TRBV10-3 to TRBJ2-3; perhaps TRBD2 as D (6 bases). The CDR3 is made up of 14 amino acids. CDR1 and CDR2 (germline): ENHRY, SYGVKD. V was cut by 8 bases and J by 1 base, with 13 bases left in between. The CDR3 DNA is TGTGCCATCTCGTCCCTAGCGCGCACAGATACGCAGTATTTT. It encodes CAISSLARTDTQYF.

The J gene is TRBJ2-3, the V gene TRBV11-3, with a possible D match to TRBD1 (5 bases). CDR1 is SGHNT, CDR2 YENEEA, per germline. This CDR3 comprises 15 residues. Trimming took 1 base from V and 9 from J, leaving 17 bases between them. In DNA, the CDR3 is TGTGCCAGCAGCTTAGCCCAGGGTGCCCCCTCGACGCAGTATTTT. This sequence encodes CASSLAQGAPSTQYF. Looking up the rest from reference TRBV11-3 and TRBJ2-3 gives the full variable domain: EAGVVQSPRYKIIEKKQPVAFWCNPISGHNTLYWYLQNLGQGPELLIRYENEEAVDDSQLPKDRFSAERLKGVDSTLKIQPAELGDSAVYLCASSLAQGAPSTQYFGPGTRLTVL.

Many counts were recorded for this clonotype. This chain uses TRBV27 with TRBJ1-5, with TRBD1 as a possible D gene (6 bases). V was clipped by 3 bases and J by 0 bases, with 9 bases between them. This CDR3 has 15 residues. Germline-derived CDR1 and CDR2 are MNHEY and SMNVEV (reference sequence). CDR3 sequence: CASSFQGYSNQPQHF. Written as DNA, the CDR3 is TGTGCCAGCAGTTTTCAGGGGTATAGCAATCAGCCCCAGCATTTT.

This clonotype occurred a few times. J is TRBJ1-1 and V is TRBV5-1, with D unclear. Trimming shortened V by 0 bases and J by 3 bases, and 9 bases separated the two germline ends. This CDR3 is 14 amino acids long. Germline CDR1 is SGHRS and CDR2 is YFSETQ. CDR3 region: CASSLGAGDTEAFF. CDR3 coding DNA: TGCGCCAGCAGCTTGGGGGCGGGAGACACTGAAGCTTTCTTT.

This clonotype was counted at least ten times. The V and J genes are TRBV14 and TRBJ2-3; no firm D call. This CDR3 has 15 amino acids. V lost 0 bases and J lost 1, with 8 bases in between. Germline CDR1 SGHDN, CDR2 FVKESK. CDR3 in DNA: TGTGCCAGCAGCCAAGAGTACGGTGGCACAGATACGCAGTATTTT. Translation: CASSQEYGGTDTQYF.

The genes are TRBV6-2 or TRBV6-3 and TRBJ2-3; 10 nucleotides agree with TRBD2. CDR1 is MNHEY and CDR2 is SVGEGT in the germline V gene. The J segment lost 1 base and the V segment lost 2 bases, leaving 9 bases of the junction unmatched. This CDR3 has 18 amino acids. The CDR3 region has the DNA TGTGCCAGCAGTTACACGACTGTAGCGGGGGGCCGCACAGATACGCAGTATTTT. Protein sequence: CASSYTTVAGGRTDTQYF.

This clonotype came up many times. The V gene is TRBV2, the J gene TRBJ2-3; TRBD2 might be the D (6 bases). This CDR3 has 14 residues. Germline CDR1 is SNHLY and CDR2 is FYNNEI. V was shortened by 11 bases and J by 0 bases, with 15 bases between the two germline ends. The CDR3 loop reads CAERAGPSTDTQYF. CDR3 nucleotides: TGTGCCGAGAGGGCGGGACCGAGCACAGATACGCAGTATTTT.

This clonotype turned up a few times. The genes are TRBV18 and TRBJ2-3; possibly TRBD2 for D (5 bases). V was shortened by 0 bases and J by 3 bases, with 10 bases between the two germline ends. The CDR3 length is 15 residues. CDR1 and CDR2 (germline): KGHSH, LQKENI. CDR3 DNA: TGTGCCAGCTCACCACCGTTACTAGATACAGATACGCAGTATTTT. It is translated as CASSPPLLDTDTQYF.

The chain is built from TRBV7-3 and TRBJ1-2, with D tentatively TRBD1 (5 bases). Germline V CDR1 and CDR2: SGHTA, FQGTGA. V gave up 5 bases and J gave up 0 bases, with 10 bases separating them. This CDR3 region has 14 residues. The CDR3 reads CASSPGPTNYGYTF. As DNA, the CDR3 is TGTGCCAGCAGCCCGGGGCCTACTAACTATGGCTACACCTTC.

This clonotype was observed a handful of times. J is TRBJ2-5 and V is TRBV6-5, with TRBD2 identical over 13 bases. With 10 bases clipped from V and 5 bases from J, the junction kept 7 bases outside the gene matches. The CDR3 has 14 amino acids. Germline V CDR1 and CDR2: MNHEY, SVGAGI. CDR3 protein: CAKTTSGGSETQYF. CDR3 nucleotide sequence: TGTGCCAAGACGACTAGCGGGGGGTCGGAGACCCAGTACTTC.

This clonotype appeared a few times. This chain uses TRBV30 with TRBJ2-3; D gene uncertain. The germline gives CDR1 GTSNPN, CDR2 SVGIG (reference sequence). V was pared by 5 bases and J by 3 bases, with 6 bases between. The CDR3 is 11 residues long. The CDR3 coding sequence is TGTGCCTGGGCATGGACAGATACGCAGTATTTT. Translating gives CAWAWTDTQYF.

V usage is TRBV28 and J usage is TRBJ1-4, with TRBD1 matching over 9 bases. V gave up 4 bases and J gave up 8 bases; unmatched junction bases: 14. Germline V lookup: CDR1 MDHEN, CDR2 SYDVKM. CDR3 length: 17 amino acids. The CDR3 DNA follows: TGTGCCAGCAGTTCGTTCGGACAGGGGATGGTAGGGGAAAAACTGTTTTTT. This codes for CASSSFGQGMVGEKLFF.

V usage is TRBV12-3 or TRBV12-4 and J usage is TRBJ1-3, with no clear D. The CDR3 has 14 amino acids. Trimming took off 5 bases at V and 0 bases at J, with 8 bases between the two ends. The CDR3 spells CASSMTNSGNTIYF. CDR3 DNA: TGTGCCAGCAGTATGACAAACTCTGGAAACACCATATATTTT.

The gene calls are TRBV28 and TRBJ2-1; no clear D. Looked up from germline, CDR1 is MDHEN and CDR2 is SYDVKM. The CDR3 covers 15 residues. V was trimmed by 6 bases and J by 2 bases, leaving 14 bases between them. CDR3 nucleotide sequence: TGTGCCAGCAGCCTTCGTAACCCTGCCTACAATGAGCAGTTCTTC. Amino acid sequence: CASSLRNPAYNEQFF.

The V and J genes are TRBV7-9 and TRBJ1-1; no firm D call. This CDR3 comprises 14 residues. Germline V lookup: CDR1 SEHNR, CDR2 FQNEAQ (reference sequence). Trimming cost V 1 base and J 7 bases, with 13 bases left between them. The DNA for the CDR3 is TGTGCCAGCAGCTTAGAAGTTGGGCAGTATGAAGCTTTCTTT. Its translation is CASSLEVGQYEAFF.

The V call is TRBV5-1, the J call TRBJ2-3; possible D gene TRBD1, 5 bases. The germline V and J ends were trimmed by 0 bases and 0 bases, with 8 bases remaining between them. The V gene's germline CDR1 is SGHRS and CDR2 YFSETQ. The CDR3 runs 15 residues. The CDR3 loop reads CASSLAGLSTDTQYF. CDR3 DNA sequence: TGCGCCAGCAGCTTGGCAGGGTTAAGCACAGATACGCAGTATTTT.

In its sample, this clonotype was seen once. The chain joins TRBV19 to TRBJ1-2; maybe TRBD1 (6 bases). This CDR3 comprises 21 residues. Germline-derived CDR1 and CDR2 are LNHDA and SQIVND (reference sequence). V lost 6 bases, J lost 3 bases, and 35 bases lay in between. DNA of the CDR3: TGTGCCAGTAGGACAGGAAGAAAAATCGATCGACCGACCCCATCACACTATGGCTACACCTTC. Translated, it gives CASRTGRKIDRPTPSHYGYTF.

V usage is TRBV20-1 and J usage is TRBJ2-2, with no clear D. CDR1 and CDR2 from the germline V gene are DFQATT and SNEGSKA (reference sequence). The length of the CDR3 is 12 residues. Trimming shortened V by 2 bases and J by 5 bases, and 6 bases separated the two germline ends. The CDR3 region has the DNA TGCAGTGCTAGAAGAAGAACCGGGGAGCTGTTTTTT. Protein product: CSARRRTGELFF.

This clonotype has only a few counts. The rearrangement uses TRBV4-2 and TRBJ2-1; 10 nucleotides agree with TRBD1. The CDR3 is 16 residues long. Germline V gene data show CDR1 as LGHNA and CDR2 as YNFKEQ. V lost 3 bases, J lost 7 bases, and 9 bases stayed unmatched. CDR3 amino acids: CASSQKTGGAGNEQFF. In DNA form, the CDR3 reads TGTGCCAGCAGCCAGAAGACAGGGGGCGCCGGTAATGAGCAGTTCTTC.

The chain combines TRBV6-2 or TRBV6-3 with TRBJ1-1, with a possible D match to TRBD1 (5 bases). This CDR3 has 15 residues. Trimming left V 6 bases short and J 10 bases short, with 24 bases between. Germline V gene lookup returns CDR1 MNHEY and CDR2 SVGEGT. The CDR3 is CASRDIPVAGPRAFF. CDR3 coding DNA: TGTGCCAGCAGGGACATACCCGTTGCGGGCCCTCGAGCTTTCTTT.

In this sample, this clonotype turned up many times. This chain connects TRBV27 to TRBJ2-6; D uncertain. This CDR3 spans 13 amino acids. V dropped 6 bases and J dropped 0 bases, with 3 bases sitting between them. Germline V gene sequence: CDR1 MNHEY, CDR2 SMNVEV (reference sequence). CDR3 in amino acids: CASRVSGANVLTF. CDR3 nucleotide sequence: TGTGCCAGCAGGGTCTCTGGGGCCAACGTCCTGACTTTC.

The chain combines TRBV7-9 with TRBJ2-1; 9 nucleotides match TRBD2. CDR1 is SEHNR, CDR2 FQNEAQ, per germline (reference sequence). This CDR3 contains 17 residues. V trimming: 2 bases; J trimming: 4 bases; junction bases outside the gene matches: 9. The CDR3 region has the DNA TGTGCCAGCAGCTTATTCGGTAGCGGGGGAAAATACAATGAGCAGTTCTTC. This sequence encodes CASSLFGSGGKYNEQFF. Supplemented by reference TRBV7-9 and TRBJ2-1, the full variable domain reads DTGVSQNPRHKITKRGQNVTFRCDPISEHNRLYWYRQTLGQGPEFLTYFQNEAQLEKSRLLSDRFSAERPKGSFSTLEIQRTEQGDSAMYLCASSLFGSGGKYNEQFFGPGTRLTVL.

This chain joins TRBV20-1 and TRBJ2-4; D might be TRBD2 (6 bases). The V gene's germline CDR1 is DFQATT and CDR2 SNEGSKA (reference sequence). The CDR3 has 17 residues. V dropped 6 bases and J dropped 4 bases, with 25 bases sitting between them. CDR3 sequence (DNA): TGCAGTGCGAAGGAGGGCGGCTGGGGCCGAAGAAAAAACATTCAGTACTTC. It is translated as CSAKEGGWGRRKNIQYF.

This chain's CDR3 is CASSEVDAGTQFF. CDR3 sequence (DNA): TGTGCCAGCAGTGAAGTGGACGCAGGCACGCAGTTCTTC. The chain employs TRBV6-1 and TRBJ2-1, with D hard to call. Trimming removed 1 base from V and 12 bases from J, with 13 bases in between. Germline V gene sequence: CDR1 MNHNS, CDR2 SASEGT. This CDR3 comprises 13 residues.